This TCR beta chain was recorded in a study of T cell responses to AZD1222 COVID-19 vaccine. The CDR3 contains 16 residues. Trimming cost V 4 bases and J 0 bases; bases outside gene matches: 8. CDR1 LGHDT and CDR2 YNNKEL come from the germline V gene (reference sequence). Profiled with immunoSEQ multiplex PCR; TCRdb holds only in-frame clones, not every one. This table has some 120,000 clones, 91% appearing once. Sequencing used peripheral blood, obtained on day 0 of AZD1222 vaccination. This rearrangement joins TRBV3-1 (or the pseudogene TRBV3-2) to TRBJ1-2; 7 bases match TRBD1. The source of this sequence is an adult in good health. The CDR3 is CASSPQGGVSNYGYTF. CDR3 DNA sequence: TGTGCCAGCAGCCCCCAGGGGGGGGTGTCTAACTATGGCTACACCTTC.